A selection of T cell receptor beta chains follows, all from one sample in a study of control samples from healthy donors and cancer patients. Clones were read by immunoSEQ multiplex PCR, and TCRdb kept only the in-frame ones, dropping some. The table has about 130,000 clones, roughly 92% seen once. The sequenced material came from blood. The receptor source for this set is a man between 18 and 35 years old in good health. Both conserved end residues are part of each CDR3. The D gene is left open where the match is weak. The size of a clone is reported for some rows only, either as once, few or many, or as a class for expanded clones.

D gene,V gene,J gene,clone size,CDR3 protein,CDR3 DNA
-,TRBV6-5,TRBJ2-1,once,CASATTRHNEQFF,TGTGCCAGCGCCACCACTAGACACAATGAGCAGTTCTTC
-,TRBV5-6,TRBJ2-3,-,CASSHPPGQRTDTQYF,TGTGCCAGCAGCCACCCCCCGGGCCAGCGCACAGATACGCAGTATTTT
TRBD1,TRBV3-1/TRBV3-2,TRBJ1-4,-,CASSRTGGAGEKLFF,TGTGCCAGCAGCCGAACAGGGGGCGCGGGTGAAAAACTGTTTTTT
-,TRBV18,TRBJ2-2,-,CASSPPQRGELFF,TGTGCCAGCTCACCACCGCAGCGTGGGGAGCTGTTTTTT
-,TRBV7-9,TRBJ2-5,-,CASSLVEETQYF,TGTGCCAGCAGCTTAGTTGAAGAGACCCAGTACTTC
-,TRBV20-1,TRBJ1-2,-,CSASASYGYTF,TGCAGTGCTAGTGCGAGTTATGGCTACACCTTC
-,TRBV5-1,TRBJ2-7,-,CASSEDFYEQYF,TGCGCCAGCAGCGAGGACTTCTACGAGCAGTACTTC
TRBD1,TRBV5-1,TRBJ1-1,once,CASSLDRVEAFF,TGCGCCAGCAGCCTTGACAGGGTTGAAGCTTTCTTT
TRBD2,TRBV5-1,TRBJ2-1,few,CASRIPTEGRDPYNEQFF,TGCGCCAGCAGGATACCAACGGAGGGGAGGGACCCCTACAATGAGCAGTTCTTC
-,TRBV18,TRBJ1-2,-,CASSPQQANYGYTF,TGTGCCAGCTCACCCCAACAGGCTAACTATGGCTACACCTTC
TRBD2,TRBV6-1,TRBJ2-7,-,CASSEFGLAGRYEQYF,TGTGCCAGCAGTGAATTTGGACTAGCGGGGAGGTACGAGCAGTACTTC
-,TRBV5-5,TRBJ2-7,-,CASSLLKTSLYEQYF,TGTGCCAGCAGCTTGCTGAAGACTTCCCTCTACGAGCAGTACTTC
-,TRBV6-4,TRBJ2-7,-,CASSEGDSGAQQYF,TGTGCCAGCAGTGAAGGGGATAGCGGAGCCCAGCAGTACTTC
TRBD1,TRBV19,TRBJ2-2,-,CASSLWTGNTGELFF,TGTGCCAGTAGTCTTTGGACAGGGAACACCGGGGAGCTGTTTTTT
TRBD1,TRBV5-1,TRBJ2-1,-,CASRSTGVAYNEQFF,TGCGCCAGCAGATCCACAGGGGTCGCCTACAATGAGCAGTTCTTC
TRBD1,TRBV2,TRBJ1-2,-,CASRGLVGTGGGYTF,TGTGCCAGCAGGGGGCTTGTCGGGACAGGGGGGGGCTACACCTTC
-,TRBV6-5,TRBJ2-7,-,CATHHREQYF,TGTGCCACCCACCACCGCGAGCAGTACTTC
TRBD1,TRBV27,TRBJ1-2,-,CASEFMGPGTENYGYTF,TGTGCCAGCGAGTTTATGGGACCCGGGACAGAGAACTATGGCTACACCTTC
-,TRBV6-5,TRBJ1-2,-,CASSVDRTYYGYTF,TGTGCCAGCAGCGTCGACAGGACTTACTATGGCTACACCTTC
-,TRBV7-9,TRBJ1-3,-,CASSLAGGWSSGNTIYF,TGTGCCAGCAGCTTAGCAGGGGGTTGGAGCTCTGGAAACACCATATATTTT
-,TRBV7-6,TRBJ2-3,-,CASSPRTDSTDTQYF,TGTGCCAGCAGCCCCCGGACAGACTCCACAGATACGCAGTATTTT
-,TRBV6-5,TRBJ2-1,once,CASSYSTSPDNEQFF,TGTGCCAGCAGTTACTCTACGTCTCCCGACAATGAGCAGTTCTTC
TRBD1,TRBV5-1,TRBJ2-5,-,CASSSGQGQETQYF,TGCGCCAGCAGCTCAGGACAGGGTCAAGAGACCCAGTACTTC
TRBD2,TRBV9,TRBJ2-5,-,CASSVTSGGRDGETQYF,TGTGCCAGCAGCGTGACTAGCGGGGGGCGGGATGGGGAGACCCAGTACTTC
-,TRBV21-1,TRBJ2-5,once,CASSKRGTGGKETQYF,TGTGCCAGCAGCAAAAGAGGGACAGGGGGCAAAGAGACCCAGTACTTC
-,TRBV19,TRBJ1-2,-,CATRTDLYGYTF,TGTGCCACCCGGACAGATCTTTATGGCTACACCTTC
TRBD1,TRBV19,TRBJ1-1,-,CASTRTGADTEAFF,TGTGCCAGTACCCGGACAGGGGCGGACACTGAAGCTTTCTTT
-,TRBV18,TRBJ2-1,-,CASSPRLADTYNERFF,TGTGCCAGCTCACCACGATTAGCGGATACCTACAATGAGCGGTTCTTC
-,TRBV7-6,TRBJ2-7,-,CASSLGFSSYEQYF,TGTGCCAGCAGCTTAGGGTTTAGCTCCTACGAGCAGTACTTC
TRBD2,TRBV7-2,TRBJ2-3,-,CASSWRLAGGSTDTQYF,TGTGCCAGCAGCTGGAGACTAGCGGGGGGAAGCACAGATACGCAGTATTTT
TRBD1,TRBV5-1,TRBJ2-1,-,CASSHWDRGGGMDEQFF,TGCGCCAGCAGCCACTGGGACAGGGGCGGTGGAATGGATGAGCAGTTCTTC
TRBD1,TRBV5-1,TRBJ2-2,-,CASSLETGMNTGELFF,TGCGCCAGCAGCCTTGAGACAGGGATGAACACCGGGGAGCTGTTTTTT
-,TRBV11-2,TRBJ2-5,few,CASSTGPYSQETQYF,TGTGCCAGCAGCACGGGTCCTTACTCCCAAGAGACCCAGTACTTC
-,TRBV2,TRBJ1-2,-,CASGENNYGYTF,TGTGCCAGCGGGGAGAATAACTATGGCTACACCTTC